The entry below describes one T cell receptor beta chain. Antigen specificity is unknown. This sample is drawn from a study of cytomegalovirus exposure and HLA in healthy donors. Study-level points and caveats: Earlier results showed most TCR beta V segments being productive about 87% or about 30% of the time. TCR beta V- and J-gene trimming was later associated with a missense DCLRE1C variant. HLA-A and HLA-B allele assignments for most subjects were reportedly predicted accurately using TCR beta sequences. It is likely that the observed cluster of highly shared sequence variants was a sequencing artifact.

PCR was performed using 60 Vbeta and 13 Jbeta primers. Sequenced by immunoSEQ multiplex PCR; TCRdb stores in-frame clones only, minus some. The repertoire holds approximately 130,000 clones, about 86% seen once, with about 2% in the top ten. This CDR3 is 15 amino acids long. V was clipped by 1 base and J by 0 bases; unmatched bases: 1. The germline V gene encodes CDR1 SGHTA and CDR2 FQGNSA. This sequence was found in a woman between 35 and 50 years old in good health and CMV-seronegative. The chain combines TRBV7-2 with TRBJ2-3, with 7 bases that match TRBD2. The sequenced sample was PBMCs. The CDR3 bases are TGTGCCAGCAGCTTAGTAGCGGGCAGCACAGATACGCAGTATTTT. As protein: CASSLVAGSTDTQYF.